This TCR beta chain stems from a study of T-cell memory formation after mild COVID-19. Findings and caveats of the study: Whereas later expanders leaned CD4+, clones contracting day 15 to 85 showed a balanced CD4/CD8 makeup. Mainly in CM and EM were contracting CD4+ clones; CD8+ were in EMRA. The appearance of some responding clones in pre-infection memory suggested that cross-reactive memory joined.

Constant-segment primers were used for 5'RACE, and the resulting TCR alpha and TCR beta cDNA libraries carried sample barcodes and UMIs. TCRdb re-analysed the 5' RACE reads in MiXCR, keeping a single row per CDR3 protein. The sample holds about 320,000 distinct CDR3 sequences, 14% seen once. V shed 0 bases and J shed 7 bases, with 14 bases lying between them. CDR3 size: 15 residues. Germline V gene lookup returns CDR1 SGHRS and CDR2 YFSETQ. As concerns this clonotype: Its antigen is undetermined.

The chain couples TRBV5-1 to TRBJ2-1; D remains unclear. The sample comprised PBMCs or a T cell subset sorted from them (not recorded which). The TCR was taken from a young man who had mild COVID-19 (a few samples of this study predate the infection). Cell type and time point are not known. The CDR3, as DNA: TGCGCCAGCAGCTTGGGCCCACCTGCCGTTAATGAGCAGTTCTTC. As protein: CASSLGPPAVNEQFF.